The 8 T cell receptor beta chains in this list originate from one sample, sequenced in a study of CD8+ T cells in alopecia areata. Treatment indicated: oral pan-JAK inhibitor, 5-10 mg twice daily. As the sequencing template, cDNA was produced by extracting RNA and reverse transcribing it. Data came from immunoSEQ multiplex PCR; TCRdb stores just in-frame clones and leaves some out. The sample lists some 170,000 clones, about 61% seen once, with roughly 17% in the top ten. Sequenced here: CD4+ T cells sorted from blood, sampled at week 56, from a patient treated with tofacitinib. The source of these receptors is a human donor with alopecia areata.

In DNA, the CDR3 is TGTGCCAGCAGCTTAGTCGGCGGGGGGACCTACAATGAGCAGTTCTTC. The encoded protein is CASSLVGGGTYNEQFF. The chain combines TRBV7-2 with TRBJ2-1; 8 bases match TRBD2. The germline CDR1 and CDR2 sequences are SGHTA and FQGNSA. The CDR3 sequence is 16 residues long. With 1 base clipped from V and 2 bases from J, the junction kept 4 bases outside the gene matches.

The rearrangement joins TRBV2 to TRBJ2-6; the D gene is possibly TRBD2 (5 bases). CDR3 length equals 16 residues. Trimming removed 0 bases from V and 0 bases from J, with 6 bases in between. Germline values: CDR1 SNHLY, CDR2 FYNNEI. The CDR3 region is CASSEARGSGANVLTF. Written as DNA, the CDR3 is TGTGCCAGCAGTGAAGCCCGGGGCTCTGGGGCCAACGTCCTGACTTTC.

The CDR3 loop is CATSRDSGGGELFF. CDR3 bases: TGTGCCACCAGCAGAGATTCGGGTGGCGGGGAGCTGTTTTTT. This chain connects TRBV15 to TRBJ2-2; D not certain. The CDR3 loop spans 14 amino acids. Germline V gene lookup returns CDR1 LNHNV and CDR2 YYDKDF (reference sequence). Trimming pared 0 bases from V and 7 bases from J, leaving 9 bases between.

A word on this clone: Additional DNA sequences in this sample encode the identical CDR3. The chain couples TRBV30 to TRBJ2-3; either TRBD1 or TRBD2 may fit D (5 bases each). The CDR3 covers 13 residues. V gave up 2 bases and J gave up 1 base, with 7 bases separating them. CDR1 is GTSNPN, CDR2 SVGIG, per germline (reference sequence). CDR3 amino acids: CAWSRGGTDTQYF. The CDR3 region has the DNA TGTGCCTGGAGTAGAGGGGGCACAGATACGCAGTATTTT.

In DNA, the CDR3 is TGTGCCAGCAGCCCAGCCGTGAACTACGAGCAGTACTTC. It yields the protein CASSPAVNYEQYF. The rearrangement joins TRBV7-8 to TRBJ2-7, with unresolved D. V lost 5 bases, J lost 3 bases, and 11 bases lay in between. The CDR3 runs 13 residues. The germline CDR1 and CDR2 sequences are SGHVS and FQNEAQ.

The sample holds one count of this clone. This chain connects TRBV25-1 to TRBJ1-2; a weak D match, TRBD1 (6 bases). Germline V lookup: CDR1 MGHDK, CDR2 SYGVNS. CDR3 length: 13 residues. Trimming left V 4 bases short and J 4 bases short, with 10 bases between. CDR3 bases: TGTGCCAGCAGTGCACAAGGGGGCTATGGCTACACCTTC. It encodes CASSAQGGYGYTF.

The genes are TRBV5-1 and TRBJ2-7; weak D call: TRBD2 (6 bases). The CDR3 length is 16 residues. The germline V gene encodes CDR1 SGHRS and CDR2 YFSETQ. Trimming took 0 bases from V and 0 from J, leaving 13 bases between them. The CDR3: CASSLGRGTLSYEQYF. The CDR3 coding sequence is TGCGCCAGCAGCTTGGGGCGCGGGACGCTCTCCTACGAGCAGTACTTC. Supplemented by reference TRBV5-1 and TRBJ2-7, the full variable domain reads KAGVTQTPRYLIKTRGQQVTLSCSPISGHRSVSWYQQTPGQGLQFLFEYFSETQRNKGNFPGRFSGRQFSNSRSEMNVSTLELGDSALYLCASSLGRGTLSYEQYFGPGTRLTVT.

This chain joins TRBV2 and TRBJ1-1; D uncertain. Germline lookup yields CDR1 SNHLY and CDR2 FYNNEI. V was pared by 8 bases and J by 1 base, with 5 bases between. The CDR3 spans 11 residues. The CDR3 DNA reads as TGTGCCAGCGGTCAGAACACTGAAGCTTTCTTT. Its translation: CASGQNTEAFF.